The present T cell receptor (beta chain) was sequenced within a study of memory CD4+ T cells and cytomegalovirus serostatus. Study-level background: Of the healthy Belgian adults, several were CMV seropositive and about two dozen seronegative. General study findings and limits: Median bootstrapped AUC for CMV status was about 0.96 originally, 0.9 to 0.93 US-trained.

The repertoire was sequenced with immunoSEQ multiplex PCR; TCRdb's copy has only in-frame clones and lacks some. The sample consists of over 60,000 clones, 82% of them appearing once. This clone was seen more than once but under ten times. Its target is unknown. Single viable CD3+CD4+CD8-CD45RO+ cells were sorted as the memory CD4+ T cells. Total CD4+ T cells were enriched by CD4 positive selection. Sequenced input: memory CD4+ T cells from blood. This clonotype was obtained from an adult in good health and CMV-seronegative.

The CDR3 reads CASSQERGGWTPRDEQFF. CDR3 coding DNA: TGTGCCAGCAGCCAAGAGAGGGGGGGTTGGACCCCCAGGGATGAGCAGTTCTTC. This sequence joins TRBV14 and TRBJ2-1; weak D call: TRBD2 (7 bases). CDR1 and CDR2 (germline): SGHDN, FVKESK. Trimming pared 0 bases from V and 8 bases from J, leaving 23 bases between. The CDR3 is 18 residues long.